Following are 12 T cell receptor beta chains from one sample sequenced in a study of CD8+CD57+ T cells in acquired aplastic anemia. Both TCR beta VDJ combination and CDR3 sequence profiling were carried out. Genomic DNA was the template for this profiling. TCRdb processed the reads anew with MiXCR; each CDR3 protein has one entry. The sample lists some 180,000 distinct CDR3 sequences, about half seen once, with about 2.9% in the top ten. The specimen was sorted CD4+, CD8+, or CD8+CD57+ T cells (not recorded which) from PBMCs. Source of these receptors: a human donor in good health.

The chain combines TRBV7-2 with TRBJ1-1; D unclear. The germline CDR1 and CDR2 sequences are SGHTA and FQGNSA. This CDR3 is built from 13 residues. The V end lost 0 bases, the J end lost 5 bases, and 7 bases lay between the germline ends. The CDR3 loop reads CASSLAYGTEAFF. The CDR3 DNA reads TGTGCCAGCAGCTTAGCTTATGGGACTGAAGCTTTCTTT.

The chain joins TRBV11-2 to TRBJ2-1, with 7 nucleotides matching TRBD2. The CDR3 contains 16 residues. The ends lost 0 bases at V and 6 bases at J; junction bases unmatched: 8. Germline values: CDR1 SGHAT, CDR2 FQNNGV. CDR3 residues: CASSLDQGRLANEQFF. In nucleotides, the CDR3 is TGTGCCAGCAGCTTAGATCAGGGCCGACTAGCCAATGAGCAGTTCTTC.

The rearrangement links TRBV7-2 to TRBJ2-7; 9 bases match TRBD1. The J call may be in error: the DNA end matches TRBJ2-5 better. The germline gives CDR1 SGHTA, CDR2 FQGNSA. The CDR3 has 13 residues. This CDR3 reads CASAGTGQETQYF. In DNA form, the CDR3 reads TGTGCCAGCGCCGGGACAGGGCAAGAGACCCAGTACTTC.

As regards this clonotype: A much more abundant neighbour one base away suggests this may be a read error. The chain uses TRBV9 and TRBJ1-3; TRBD1 agrees at 12 bases. V was pared by 4 bases and J by 2 bases, with 4 bases of the junction left unmatched. Germline assignment: CDR1 SGDLS and CDR2 YYNGEE. CDR3 size: 16 residues. CDR3 amino acids: CASSSGTGGAGNTIYF. The CDR3 DNA reads TGTGCCAGCAGCTCAGGGACAGGGGGCGCTGGAAACACCATATATTTT.

The CDR3 here is CASSVGYGYTF. CDR3 sequence (DNA): TGTGCCAGCAGTGTAGGCTATGGCTACACCTTC. The V call is TRBV2, the J call TRBJ1-2; D is unclear. This CDR3 is built from 11 residues. Germline V lookup: CDR1 SNHLY, CDR2 FYNNEI. Trimming took 4 bases from V and 4 from J, leaving 4 bases between them.

In this sample, this clonotype turned up a few times. The V call is TRBV7-3, the J call TRBJ1-6; the D gene is possibly TRBD1 (6 bases). CDR1 is SGHTA and CDR2 is FQGTGA in the germline V gene. Trimming cost V 2 bases and J 10 bases, with 12 bases left between them. The CDR3 totals 14 residues. CDR3 residues: CASSLPQGTSPLHF. The CDR3 DNA reads as TGTGCCAGCAGCTTACCCCAGGGGACCTCACCCCTCCACTTT.

This clonotype was counted ten times or more. V and J are TRBV5-1 and TRBJ2-1, with D perhaps matching TRBD1 (6 bases). Trimming shortened V by 4 bases and J by 2 bases, and 16 bases separated the two germline ends. This CDR3 has 16 residues. Germline V lookup: CDR1 SGHRS, CDR2 YFSETQ. Written as DNA, the CDR3 is TGCGCCAGCAGCGTGGCCGACAGGATAACCTACAATGAGCAGTTCTTC. Amino acids: CASSVADRITYNEQFF.

The chain is built from TRBV29-1 and TRBJ2-2; no firm D call. This CDR3 is built from 9 residues. V was trimmed by 5 bases and J by 5 bases, leaving 0 bases between them. CDR1 is SQVTM and CDR2 is ANQGSEA in the germline V gene. Written as DNA, the CDR3 is TGCAGCGTTACCGGGGAGCTGTTTTTT. It specifies CSVTGELFF.

This clonotype was seen many times. The chain carries TRBV2 and TRBJ2-2, with TRBD1 as a possible D gene (6 bases). Germline CDR1 is SNHLY and CDR2 is FYNNEI. CDR3 length: 14 amino acids. V was shortened by 4 bases and J by 4 bases, with 10 bases between the two germline ends. CDR3 loop: CASSGLRGTGELFF. The CDR3 nucleotides are TGTGCCAGCAGTGGGCTCAGGGGCACCGGGGAGCTGTTTTTT.

The chain has TRBV7-2 and TRBJ2-7, with a tentative D call TRBD1 (5 bases). The CDR3 sequence is 18 residues long. V shed 5 bases and J shed 5 bases, with 28 bases lying between them. Germline V gene sequence: CDR1 SGHTA, CDR2 FQGNSA. DNA for the CDR3: TGTGCCAGCAGCCTTAGCCCTCCTGTAAGGGGATATTGGGACGAGCAGTACTTC. Protein: CASSLSPPVRGYWDEQYF.

The table lists this clonotype with many counts. The chain uses TRBV7-2 and TRBJ1-5; D not certain. CDR3 length: 13 residues. CDR1 SGHTA and CDR2 FQGNSA come from the germline V gene. Trimming shortened V by 5 bases and J by 4 bases, and 9 bases separated the two germline ends. Written as DNA, the CDR3 is TGTGCCAGCAGCCAATCACCAAATCAGCCCCAGCATTTT. Its protein product is CASSQSPNQPQHF. Full variable domain (outside the CDR3, taken from reference TRBV7-2 and TRBJ1-5): GAGVSQSPSNKVTEKGKDVELRCDPISGHTALYWYRQSLGQGLEFLIYFQGNSAPDKSGLPSDRFSAERTGGSVSTLTIQRTQQEDSAVYLCASSQSPNQPQHFGDGTRLSIL.

This clonotype was counted at least ten times. This chain links TRBV9 with TRBJ2-7; 16 bases are a match to TRBD2. The V gene's germline CDR1 is SGDLS and CDR2 YYNGEE. J was trimmed by 3 bases and V by 3 bases; bases with no gene match: 9. The CDR3 is 18 amino acids. CDR3 in DNA: TGTGCCAGCAGCGCCGGGACTAGCGGGAGGGAGCTGCTCTACGAGCAGTACTTC. Its translation is CASSAGTSGRELLYEQYF.